This T cell receptor beta chain emerged from a study of blood T cell repertoires in COVID-19 (dated by TCRdb to 2018 to 2021). Context from the whole study: Collaborator samples came from the United States, Italy and Spain and covered acute and convalescent phases of COVID-19. A de-identified subject ID, COVID-19 status, age in years and sex were almost always included in the sample metadata. The dataset comprised deeply sampled blood TCRbeta repertoires from subjects exposed to, actively infected with, or recovered from COVID-19. Where HLA class I and class II types were available, the types were taken from metadata supplied by the sample provider, not from assay-based typing. Samples came from the ongoing ImmuneRACE study (first 160 participants) plus 1,254 subjects from 6 global collaborators. The prospective study material was composed of cDNA or gDNA derived from T cells, B-cell-depleted T cells, or PBMCs. The repertoires were made available in a free public database intended to serve as a resource for research on the immune response to SARS-CoV-2. Overall study outcomes, separate from this receptor: The quantity of clinical and demographic metadata differed by source and by participant and was supplied without curation.

TCRbeta CDR3 regions were amplified from genomic DNA by means of the immunoSEQ Assay, a bias-controlled multiplex PCR. Per the original workflow: The number of nucleated cells in each sample was estimated from the amplification of reference gene primers within the assay. To quantify the absolute abundance of each unique TCRbeta CDR3 rearrangement, sequence reads were collapsed and filtered. Productive Simpson clonality was computed per sample as the square root of Simpson's diversity index over productive rearrangements. Not all clones reach the TCRdb copy of this immuneACCESS table, which keeps in-frame sequences only. Checked studies attribute under half of the gap to unresolved V genes and leave the rest unexplained. V and J calls and clone size are copied from that table; D and trimming were computed from the DNA. In this sample the table shows under 75,000 clones, approximately 88% of which occur a single time. Roughly 3.2% of the sample is held by the ten biggest clonotypes.

The collaborating institutions used their own protocols to collect whole blood in K2EDTA tubes. Collaborator samples were shipped for TCRbeta analysis as frozen whole blood, isolated PBMCs, or DNA extracted from either sample type. The CDR3 measures 11 amino acids from cysteine to phenylalanine. The sequence is cut down to CDR3 DNA, 33 bases in frame from base 1. The V and J ends are trimmed by 11 bases and 6 bases, leaving 13 bases between them. Reading the germline V gene gives CDR1 ENHRY and CDR2 SYGVKD. On this clone: The antigen it binds to is not known. Base qualities are not provided; no much larger clone lies one nucleotide away.

Sequencing was carried out using peripheral blood. This TCR was recovered from a man aged 50 or older with active COVID-19. The chain is assembled from TRBV10-3 and TRBJ1-1; the D gene cannot be resolved reliably. This receptor has the CDR3 CASMAGPEAFF. The DNA is as follows: TGTGCCTCCATGGCGGGCCCTGAAGCTTTCTTT.